A single sample is the source of the 30 T cell receptor beta chains below, sequenced in a study of cytomegalovirus exposure and HLA in healthy donors. Primers included in the PCR were 60 Vbeta and 13 Jbeta primers. Clones were sequenced by immunoSEQ multiplex PCR, and TCRdb holds only the in-frame ones, with some missing. This table has 250,000 to 300,000 clones, over 90% appearing once. The sequenced material came from PBMCs. Receptors originate from a girl aged 2 to 10 in good health and CMV-seronegative.

This clone has only one observation. The rearrangement links TRBV6-1 to TRBJ1-2; 8 nucleotides line up with TRBD1. Germline V gives CDR1 MNHNS, CDR2 SASEGT. The CDR3 is 16 amino acids. V shed 4 bases and J 3 bases; nucleotides not matched to a gene: 10. The CDR3 DNA is TGTGCCAGCAGTGCCCTTTTTGGACAGGGCCACTATGGCTACACCTTC. Amino acid sequence: CASSALFGQGHYGYTF.

The table lists this clone with a count of one. The gene calls are TRBV10-2 and TRBJ2-1; 8 bases align to TRBD2. The length of the CDR3 is 17 residues. Germline CDR1 reads WSHSY; CDR2 reads SAAADI. With V trimmed by 5 bases and J by 0 bases, 9 bases remained unmatched. CDR3 residues: CASSPGGGRDSYNEQFF. As DNA, the CDR3 is TGCGCCAGCAGTCCCGGGGGGGGGAGAGACTCCTACAATGAGCAGTTCTTC.

The J gene is TRBJ1-1, the V gene TRBV13, with a weak D call TRBD1 (5 bases). This CDR3 has 14 residues. The V end lost 5 bases, the J end lost 1 base, and 11 bases lay between the germline ends. Per germline, CDR1 PRHDT and CDR2 FYEKMQ (reference sequence). CDR3 in amino acids: CASSPSGGNTEAFF. CDR3 coding DNA: TGTGCCAGCAGCCCGTCGGGGGGGAACACTGAAGCTTTCTTT.

The chain combines TRBV7-3 with TRBJ1-2, with D perhaps matching TRBD1 (5 bases). The CDR3 is made up of 15 amino acids. CDR1 is SGHTA, CDR2 FQGTGA, per germline. Trimming removed 5 bases from V and 6 bases from J, with 19 bases in between. The CDR3 sequence is CASSPQGGGGDGYTF. For the CDR3, the DNA is TGTGCCAGCAGCCCCCAGGGAGGAGGTGGTGATGGCTACACCTTC.

This chain joins TRBV30 and TRBJ2-1; TRBD2 agrees at 12 bases. The CDR3 loop spans 11 amino acids. Germline loops: CDR1 GTSNPN, CDR2 SVGIG (reference sequence). V lost 5 bases, J lost 12 bases, and 2 bases stayed unmatched. Written as DNA, the CDR3 is TGTGCCTGGTCTAGCGGGGGGGGGCAGTTCTTC. The encoded protein is CAWSSGGGQFF. Full variable domain (rest looked up from reference TRBV30 and TRBJ2-1): SQTIHQWPATLVQPVGSPLSLECTVEGTSNPNLYWYRQAAGRGLQLLFYSVGIGQISSEVPQNLSASRPQDRQFILSSKKLLLSDSGFYLCAWSSGGGQFFGPGTRLTVL.

The chain carries TRBV11-1 and TRBJ2-7, with 9 bases fitting TRBD1. The V and J ends lost 5 bases and 5 bases, in that order; junction bases with no gene match: 4. The CDR3 spans 13 residues. In germline, CDR1 is SGHAT, CDR2 FQDESV (reference sequence). CDR3 sequence reads: CASSPQGANEQYF. The DNA of the CDR3 is TGTGCCAGCAGCCCACAGGGGGCTAACGAGCAGTACTTC.

This sequence joins TRBV10-3 and TRBJ2-5; perhaps TRBD2 as D (5 bases). The germline CDR1 and CDR2 sequences are ENHRY and SYGVKD. The germline V and J ends were trimmed by 6 bases and 1 base, with 9 bases remaining between them. CDR3 length: 13 residues. CDR3 sequence (DNA): TGTGCCATCAGCTCGGGGATCCAAGAGACCCAGTACTTC. It translates to CAISSGIQETQYF.

The J gene is TRBJ1-4, the V gene TRBV11-3; the D is unclear. Per germline, CDR1 SGHNT and CDR2 YENEEA. Trimming took 7 bases from V and 4 from J, leaving 16 bases between them. There are 15 residues in the CDR3. CDR3 loop: CASTLGSEGNEKLFF. CDR3 sequence (DNA): TGTGCCAGCACCTTGGGGTCGGAGGGTAATGAAAAACTGTTTTTT.

This sequence joins TRBV5-1 and TRBJ2-3, with TRBD2 as a possible D gene (5 bases). Germline CDR1 is SGHRS and CDR2 is YFSETQ. The V and J ends lost 4 bases and 8 bases respectively, with 17 bases between them. The CDR3 spans 14 residues. The CDR3 DNA follows: TGCGCCAGCAGCCCGGGCCAAAATGAGGGTACGCAGTATTTT. Translation gives CASSPGQNEGTQYF. The full variable domain, its missing parts supplied by reference TRBV5-1 and TRBJ2-3, is KAGVTQTPRYLIKTRGQQVTLSCSPISGHRSVSWYQQTPGQGLQFLFEYFSETQRNKGNFPGRFSGRQFSNSRSEMNVSTLELGDSALYLCASSPGQNEGTQYFGPGTRLTVL.

This rearrangement joins TRBV29-1 to TRBJ2-5, with 9 bases lining up with TRBD1. CDR3 size: 14 residues. Trimming cost V 6 bases and J 5 bases; bases outside gene matches: 10. In germline, CDR1 is SQVTM, CDR2 ANQGSEA. The CDR3 is CSVGQGGSLETQYF. The DNA for the CDR3 is TGCAGCGTGGGACAGGGCGGGTCTCTGGAGACCCAGTACTTC.

This clone was counted between two and nine times. The chain recombines TRBV19 with TRBJ2-2, with 8 nucleotides matching TRBD1. This CDR3 contains 13 residues. The J segment lost 7 bases and the V segment lost 5 bases, leaving 3 bases of the junction unmatched. Germline loops: CDR1 LNHDA, CDR2 SQIVND (reference sequence). The CDR3 sequence is CASSDRGGGELFF. CDR3 coding DNA: TGTGCCAGTAGTGACAGGGGCGGCGGGGAGCTGTTTTTT.

This clone was seen once. The V gene is TRBV6-1, the J gene TRBJ2-3; weak D call: TRBD1 (6 bases). The CDR3 consists of 15 residues. The germline V gene has CDR1 MNHNS and CDR2 SASEGT. V lost 3 bases to trimming and J lost 4 bases, with 14 bases between them. CDR3 DNA: TGTGCCAGCAGTGACGTTGCCAGGGGCGCAGATACGCAGTATTTT. As protein: CASSDVARGADTQYF.

The chain carries TRBV18 and TRBJ2-3; D gene unclear. Germline loops: CDR1 KGHSH, CDR2 LQKENI. CDR3 size: 16 residues. Trimming stripped 0 bases from V and 0 bases from J, with 10 bases between. In nucleotides, the CDR3 is TGTGCCAGCTCACCACCGCTTTACTCTAGCACAGATACGCAGTATTTT. Encoded protein: CASSPPLYSSTDTQYF.

The chain couples TRBV6-5 to TRBJ2-1, with a possible D match to TRBD1 (6 bases). Germline V gene sequence: CDR1 MNHEY, CDR2 SVGAGI. The CDR3 is 12 residues long. V was pared by 7 bases and J by 9 bases, with 13 bases between. The CDR3: CASIGLGAEQFF. The CDR3 nucleotides read TGTGCCAGCATAGGACTGGGGGCTGAGCAGTTCTTC.

V usage is TRBV4-1 and J usage is TRBJ2-7; D is unresolved. CDR1 is MGHRA, CDR2 YSYEKL, per germline. This CDR3 spans 15 amino acids. V was pared by 1 base and J by 0 bases, with 10 bases between. The CDR3 bases are TGCGCCAGCAGCCAAGTTGAAAGCTACTCCTACGAGCAGTACTTC. Translating gives CASSQVESYSYEQYF.

The chain uses TRBV28 and TRBJ1-2, with a weak D call TRBD1 (6 bases). CDR1 is MDHEN, CDR2 SYDVKM, per germline. This CDR3 region has 18 residues. Trimming took 4 bases from V and 4 from J, leaving 25 bases between them. CDR3 bases: TGTGCCAGCAGTTCTCTCCATGGCGGGCACAGGGCGGGCTATGGCTACACCTTC. Translating gives CASSSLHGGHRAGYGYTF.

This clone was seen just once. V gene TRBV5-1 combines with J gene TRBJ2-7, with 8 bases identical to TRBD2. Germline lookup yields CDR1 SGHRS and CDR2 YFSETQ. This CDR3 region has 17 residues. J was trimmed by 0 bases and V by 0 bases; bases with no gene match: 8. The CDR3 region is CASSLGLAGASSYEQYF. CDR3 in DNA: TGCGCCAGCAGCTTGGGGCTAGCGGGTGCGAGCTCCTACGAGCAGTACTTC.

The rearrangement joins TRBV28 to TRBJ1-4, with D unresolved. This CDR3 region has 17 residues. The germline V gene has CDR1 MDHEN and CDR2 SYDVKM. Deletions cut 2 bases from V and 0 bases from J, with 13 bases between. The CDR3 DNA is TGTGCCAGCAGTTTAAGAGAAACTTTTGCAACTAATGAAAAACTGTTTTTT. Encoded protein: CASSLRETFATNEKLFF.

The rearrangement joins TRBV15 to TRBJ2-7; 14 positions agree with TRBD2. Germline CDR1 LNHNV, CDR2 YYDKDF (reference sequence). The CDR3 loop spans 15 amino acids. V dropped 8 bases and J dropped 4; count of bases not matched to a gene: 7. The DNA for the CDR3 is TGTGCCACCGGGACTAGCGGGAGCGTAGGGTACGAGCAGTACTTC. It yields the protein CATGTSGSVGYEQYF.

This chain uses TRBV5-1 with TRBJ2-3; TRBD2 is a possible D gene (7 bases). The V gene lost 3 bases and the J gene lost 5 bases, with 22 bases spanning the gap. CDR3 size: 17 residues. Per the germline V gene, CDR1 is SGHRS and CDR2 is YFSETQ. The CDR3 region has the DNA TGCGCCAGCAGCTGGCCGAGCGGGAAGGGGGGGGTAGATACGCAGTATTTT. This translates into CASSWPSGKGGVDTQYF.

The chain has TRBV14 and TRBJ1-4, with a tentative D call TRBD1 (5 bases). V was pared by 0 bases and J by 6 bases, with 14 bases between. Germline loops: CDR1 SGHDN, CDR2 FVKESK. The CDR3 covers 16 residues. The CDR3 loop is CASSQDGRGGDEKLFF. The CDR3 DNA reads TGTGCCAGCAGCCAAGATGGCCGGGGAGGGGATGAAAAACTGTTTTTT.

The chain is built from TRBV11-2 and TRBJ2-5; 9 bases are shared with TRBD1. The J call may be incorrect, as the DNA end agrees better with TRBJ2-7. The CDR3 is 16 amino acids. Germline V gives CDR1 SGHAT, CDR2 FQNNGV. The DNA for the CDR3 is TGTGCCAGCAGCCCAGTGGGACAGGGTCCCTACTACGAGCAGTACTTC. Its protein product is CASSPVGQGPYYEQYF.

The rearrangement links TRBV14 to TRBJ1-1; 12 nucleotides line up with TRBD1. The CDR3 runs to 16 residues. Germline trimming cut 4 bases from V and 4 bases from J; bases unmatched to any gene: 7. Germline assignment: CDR1 SGHDN and CDR2 FVKESK. Here the CDR3 DNA reads TGTGCCAGCAGCCTCCGGGACAGGGGGCTCGGCACTGAAGCTTTCTTT. The encoded protein is CASSLRDRGLGTEAFF. Using reference TRBV14 and TRBJ1-1 for the parts outside the CDR3, the full variable domain is EAGVTQFPSHSVIEKGQTVTLRCDPISGHDNLYWYRRVMGKEIKFLLHFVKESKQDESGMPNNRFLAERTGGTYSTLKVQPAELEDSGVYFCASSLRDRGLGTEAFFGQGTRLTVV.

The chain is built from TRBV18 and TRBJ1-6; D is ambiguous. There are 18 residues in the CDR3. V lost 2 bases and J lost 0, with 14 bases in between. The germline V gene has CDR1 KGHSH and CDR2 LQKENI. The CDR3 DNA reads TGTGCCAGCTCACCATCCGGGGTTGGGAGCTCCTATAATTCACCCCTCCACTTT. Amino acid sequence: CASSPSGVGSSYNSPLHF. The complete variable domain, with remaining parts taken from reference TRBV18 and TRBJ1-6, reads NAGVMQNPRHLVRRRGQEARLRCSPMKGHSHVYWYRQLPEEGLKFMVYLQKENIIDESGMPKERFSAEFPKEGPSILRIQQVVRGDSAAYFCASSPSGVGSSYNSPLHFGNGTRLTVT.

This clone was recorded only once. The J gene is TRBJ2-3, the V gene TRBV2; D ambiguous. The CDR3 totals 12 residues. CDR1 and CDR2 from the germline V gene are SNHLY and FYNNEI. Trimming took 9 bases from V and 0 from J, leaving 7 bases between them. CDR3 in DNA: TGTGCCAGGACAAGGAGCACAGATACGCAGTATTTT. It encodes CARTRSTDTQYF.

This chain connects TRBV27 to TRBJ2-7; 7 nucleotides agree with TRBD1. CDR1 is MNHEY, CDR2 SMNVEV, per germline (reference sequence). V lost 0 bases, J lost 4 bases, and 6 bases stayed unmatched. This CDR3 contains 15 residues. CDR3 sequence: CASSLSTGQSYEQYF. CDR3 coding DNA: TGTGCCAGCAGTTTATCGACGGGACAGTCTTACGAGCAGTACTTC.

The chain carries TRBV29-1 and TRBJ2-1; tentative D call: TRBD2 (6 bases). The CDR3 length is 13 residues. Deletions cut 5 bases from V and 5 bases from J, with 13 bases between. Germline V lookup: CDR1 SQVTM, CDR2 ANQGSEA. In nucleotides, the CDR3 is TGCAGCGTTCCGCCTCGGGGGAACAATGAGCAGTTCTTC. It specifies CSVPPRGNNEQFF.

This chain uses TRBV7-9 with TRBJ1-1; D call uncertain. V shed 6 bases and J shed 6 bases, with 17 bases lying between them. The CDR3 spans 14 residues. Germline CDR1 reads SEHNR; CDR2 reads FQNEAQ (reference sequence). The CDR3 DNA reads as TGTGCCAGCAGACCCGGGGAGAGTTACGCTGAAGCTTTCTTT. Its protein product is CASRPGESYAEAFF.

The chain uses TRBV30 and TRBJ1-4; D possibly corresponds to TRBD1 (5 bases). V lost 3 bases to trimming and J lost 8 bases, with 19 bases between them. The CDR3 loop spans 15 amino acids. The V gene's germline CDR1 is GTSNPN and CDR2 SVGIG (reference sequence). The DNA of the CDR3 is TGTGCCTGGAGCGCACTACAGGTTAGGGGCGAAAAACTGTTTTTT. This encodes CAWSALQVRGEKLFF.

The sample holds one count of this clone. The chain joins TRBV6-5 to TRBJ1-1; possibly TRBD1 for D (6 bases). V lost 6 bases, J lost 4 bases, and 15 bases lay in between. Germline CDR1 MNHEY, CDR2 SVGAGI. The CDR3 is made up of 14 amino acids. In nucleotides, the CDR3 is TGTGCCAGCAGCCGCCCCGGGGGGCCCACTGAAGCTTTCTTT. It yields the protein CASSRPGGPTEAFF.